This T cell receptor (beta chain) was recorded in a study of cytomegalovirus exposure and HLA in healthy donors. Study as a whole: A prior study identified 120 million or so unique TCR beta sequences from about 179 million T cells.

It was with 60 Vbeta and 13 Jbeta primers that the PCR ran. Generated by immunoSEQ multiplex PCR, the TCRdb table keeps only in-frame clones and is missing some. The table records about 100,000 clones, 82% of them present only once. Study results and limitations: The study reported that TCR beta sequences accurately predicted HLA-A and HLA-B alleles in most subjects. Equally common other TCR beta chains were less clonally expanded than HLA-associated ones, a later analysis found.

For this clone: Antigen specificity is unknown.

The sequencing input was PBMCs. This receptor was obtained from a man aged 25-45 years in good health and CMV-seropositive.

CDR3 region: CASSVSGGGRVGNNSPLHF. The CDR3 nucleotides are TGTGCCAGCAGCGTTTCAGGGGGCGGAAGAGTGGGTAATAATTCACCCCTCCACTTT. V gene TRBV9 combines with J gene TRBJ1-6; 8 nucleotides line up with TRBD1. Germline V gene data show CDR1 as SGDLS and CDR2 as YYNGEE. V gave up 2 bases and J gave up 5 bases; unmatched junction bases: 15. This CDR3 comprises 19 residues. The full variable domain, with the rest looked up from reference TRBV9 and TRBJ1-6, is DSGVTQTPKHLITATGQRVTLRCSPRSGDLSVYWYQQSLDQGLQFLIQYYNGEERAKGNILERFSAQQFPDLHSELNLSSLELGDSALYFCASSVSGGGRVGNNSPLHFGNGTRLTVT.